This entry is about one T cell receptor (beta chain). This sample is drawn from a study of T cell changes during pregnancy in multiple sclerosis. This table comes from immunoSEQ multiplex PCR, and its TCRdb copy is limited to in-frame clones, with some not included. This sample has 33,000 or so clones, with over 90% found just once. V shed 3 bases and J shed 14 bases, with 17 bases lying between them. Germline V lookup: CDR1 SGHDN, CDR2 FVKESK. The CDR3 totals 13 residues. The clonotype originates from a female donor in good health, enrolled as a control in a pregnancy study. Sample: CD4+ T cells from peripheral blood mononuclear cells, taken in the third trimester of pregnancy. This chain connects TRBV14 to TRBJ2-1, with a possible D match to TRBD2 (6 bases). The CDR3 reads CASSQMYRDSKFF. As DNA, the CDR3 is TGTGCCAGCAGCCAGATGTACCGGGACTCTAAGTTCTTC.